These 18 T cell receptor beta chains came from one sample sequenced in a study of beta chain features in type 1 diabetes (dated by TCRdb to 2017 to 2018). Library preparation employed the immunoSEQ multiplex PCR assay. The entire isolated RNA was reverse transcribed using the High Capacity cDNA Reverse Transcription Kit, and thus expressed TCRB transcripts were sequenced. TCRdb retrieved this table from immuneACCESS and kept in-frame rearrangements only. Not all clones are present; in checked studies, unresolved V genes account for under half, and no reason is known for the remainder. For this sample the table gives about 620,000 clones, of which 15% to 18% were detected only once. In total, the top ten clones hold 0.07% to 0.095% of the sample. Sequencing was done on a sample of naive CD4+ T cells from blood. The cell subset or site tag for this specimen amounts to: true naive CD4+ T cells. The source of these receptors is a man aged 18 to 35 in good health.

This clone was seen a few times. The V gene is TRBV4-1, the J gene TRBJ1-4; D possibly corresponds to TRBD1 (6 bases). Germline assignment: CDR1 MGHRA and CDR2 YSYEKL. The ends were cut back, 0 bases at V and 3 bases at J, with 20 bases in the middle. The CDR3 contains 19 residues. The CDR3 here is CASSQDNTMQGWANEKLFF. For the CDR3, the DNA is TGCGCCAGCAGCCAAGATAATACGATGCAGGGGTGGGCTAATGAAAAACTGTTTTTT.

This chain links TRBV19 with TRBJ2-7; TRBD1 agrees at 10 bases. Germline-derived CDR1 and CDR2 are LNHDA and SQIVND (reference sequence). The V gene end was trimmed by 5 bases and the J gene end by 3 bases; junction bases not matched to a gene: 7. The CDR3 loop spans 15 amino acids. This CDR3 is CASSSGRDRGYEQYF. The CDR3 DNA is TGTGCCAGTAGTTCCGGCCGGGACAGGGGCTACGAGCAGTACTTC.

V is TRBV6-5 and J is TRBJ2-6; D remains ambiguous. The V gene's germline CDR1 is MNHEY and CDR2 SVGAGI. V was shortened by 9 bases and J by 0 bases, with 12 bases between the two germline ends. This CDR3 has 15 residues. Here the CDR3 reads CASSREISGANVLTF. CDR3 nucleotide sequence: TGTGCCAGTAGTAGGGAAATCTCTGGGGCCAACGTCCTGACTTTC.

To note about this clone: This CDR3 is also generated by other DNA sequences in the sample. The rearrangement uses TRBV27 and TRBJ2-6, with D unclear. CDR1 is MNHEY, CDR2 SMNVEV, per germline (reference sequence). Trimming stripped 6 bases from V and 0 bases from J, with 3 bases between. The CDR3 loop spans 13 amino acids. CDR3 sequence: CASRASGANVLTF. The CDR3 nucleotides are TGTGCCAGCAGAGCCTCTGGGGCCAACGTCCTGACTTTC.

This clone was counted only a few times. The J gene is TRBJ2-7, the V gene TRBV7-2; 11 bases match TRBD1. Per germline, CDR1 SGHTA and CDR2 FQGNSA. CDR3 length: 15 residues. After removal of 4 bases from V and 4 bases from J, the junction contained 6 bases not matched to a gene. CDR3 sequence reads: CASSSGQGASYEQYF. DNA for the CDR3: TGTGCCAGCAGCTCAGGACAGGGGGCTTCATACGAGCAGTACTTC.

The chain carries TRBV5-1 and TRBJ1-1; D perhaps matches TRBD1 (6 bases). The V gene lost 4 bases and the J gene lost 1 base, with 17 bases spanning the gap. The CDR3 length is 16 residues. Germline V gene data show CDR1 as SGHRS and CDR2 as YFSETQ. The CDR3 here is CASSAWDMDWNTEAFF. CDR3 sequence (DNA): TGCGCCAGCAGCGCGTGGGACATGGATTGGAACACTGAAGCTTTCTTT.

This clone was recorded a few times. The chain has TRBV7-9 and TRBJ2-1; 12 nucleotides line up with TRBD2. This CDR3 has 18 amino acids. Germline loops: CDR1 SEHNR, CDR2 FQNEAQ (reference sequence). J was trimmed by 6 bases and V by 3 bases; bases with no gene match: 12. The CDR3 DNA sequence: TGTGCCAGCAGCTTGGCCCTAGCGGGAGGGCCCCCTAGCAATGAGCAGTTCTTC. Protein: CASSLALAGGPPSNEQFF.

The J gene is TRBJ2-3, the V gene TRBV28, with D hard to call. Germline CDR1 and CDR2: MDHEN and SYDVKM. The length of the CDR3 is 15 residues. V lost 5 bases and J lost 2, with 14 bases in between. CDR3 in amino acids: CASSSAPLNTDTQYF. Here the CDR3 DNA reads TGTGCCAGCAGTAGCGCGCCCCTTAACACAGATACGCAGTATTTT.

This clone has just a few counts. This chain joins TRBV7-2 and TRBJ2-7; possible D gene TRBD2, 6 bases. V was cut by 5 bases and J by 7 bases, with 21 bases left in between. The length of the CDR3 is 15 residues. Germline V gives CDR1 SGHTA, CDR2 FQGNSA. For the CDR3, the DNA is TGTGCCAGCAGCACATTACGGGACCGGGAGTGGGAGCAGTACTTC. Residues: CASSTLRDREWEQYF.

This sequence joins TRBV7-8 and TRBJ1-5; D unclear. CDR1 and CDR2 from the germline V gene are SGHVS and FQNEAQ. V was cut by 1 base and J by 6 bases, with 13 bases left in between. The CDR3 totals 15 residues. CDR3 residues: CASSLDGSRRQPQHF. CDR3 bases: TGTGCCAGCAGCTTAGACGGGTCCAGGCGTCAGCCCCAGCATTTT.

The V gene is TRBV27, the J gene TRBJ2-4; TRBD2 is a possible D gene (5 bases). Deletions cut 5 bases from V and 0 bases from J, with 14 bases between. Germline V gives CDR1 MNHEY, CDR2 SMNVEV (reference sequence). The CDR3 contains 16 residues. CDR3 region: CASSRGAGQAKNIQYF. The CDR3 nucleotides read TGTGCCAGCAGTAGAGGCGCGGGTCAAGCCAAAAACATTCAGTACTTC.

The chain couples TRBV29-1 to TRBJ1-6; the match to TRBD1 covers 8 bases. In germline, CDR1 is SQVTM, CDR2 ANQGSEA. J gave up 15 bases and V 4 bases, and 8 bases lay outside the gene matches. This CDR3 has 12 residues. The CDR3 region is CSVGRGQSGLHF. CDR3 DNA: TGCAGCGTTGGCAGGGGGCAGTCGGGCCTCCACTTT.

This CDR3 is CASSLEVSLNEQFF. In DNA form, the CDR3 reads TGTGCCAGCAGCTTAGAGGTCAGTCTTAATGAGCAGTTCTTC. This rearrangement joins TRBV7-2 to TRBJ2-1; D unclear. CDR3 length: 14 residues. Germline CDR1 and CDR2: SGHTA and FQGNSA. V was trimmed by 1 base and J by 7 bases, leaving 11 bases between them.

The V call is TRBV27, the J call TRBJ1-2, with 9 bases that match TRBD1. Germline trimming cut 4 bases from V and 4 bases from J; bases unmatched to any gene: 7. This CDR3 comprises 15 residues. The V gene's germline CDR1 is MNHEY and CDR2 SMNVEV (reference sequence). This CDR3 reads CASSSQGAPSYGYTF. DNA of the CDR3: TGTGCCAGCAGTTCACAGGGGGCGCCCAGCTATGGCTACACCTTC.

This clone was seen only a few times. The V gene is TRBV9, the J gene TRBJ1-2; maybe TRBD1 (5 bases). The V end lost 4 bases, the J end lost 4 bases, and 17 bases lay between the germline ends. Germline values: CDR1 SGDLS, CDR2 YYNGEE. The CDR3 sequence is 15 residues long. The CDR3 DNA is TGTGCCAGCAGCCCCAGCATAGGGGTGGGCTATGGCTACACCTTC. Residues: CASSPSIGVGYGYTF.

This chain links TRBV5-1 with TRBJ2-1, with D uncertain. With 1 base removed from V and 14 bases from J, the gap between germline ends came to 13 bases. The CDR3 sequence is 12 residues long. Germline V gene lookup returns CDR1 SGHRS and CDR2 YFSETQ. In DNA form, the CDR3 reads TGCGCCAGCAGCTTGAACTATGATGCTAAGTTCTTC. The encoded protein is CASSLNYDAKFF.

V gene TRBV23-1 combines with J gene TRBJ2-7; 7 bases map to TRBD1. TRBV23-1 has ORF status, its function being uncertain. This CDR3 contains 15 residues. V gave up 2 bases and J gave up 4 bases; unmatched junction bases: 8. Here the CDR3 reads CASSQKKGADYEQYF. The CDR3 nucleotides are TGCGCCAGCAGTCAAAAGAAGGGGGCGGATTACGAGCAGTACTTC.

There are a few counts of this clone. The chain has TRBV11-2 and TRBJ1-3; D gene ambiguous. Germline values: CDR1 SGHAT, CDR2 FQNNGV. V gave up 0 bases and J gave up 5 bases, with 2 bases separating them. This CDR3 comprises 12 residues. In nucleotides, the CDR3 is TGTGCCAGCAGCTTAGAGAGAAACACCATATATTTT. Encoded protein: CASSLERNTIYF. Variable domain in full (rest from reference TRBV11-2 and TRBJ1-3): EAGVAQSPRYKIIEKRQSVAFWCNPISGHATLYWYQQILGQGPKLLIQFQNNGVVDDSQLPKDRFSAERLKGVDSTLKIQPAKLEDSAVYLCASSLERNTIYFGEGSWLTVV.